These 3 T cell receptor beta chains share one sample of origin, sequenced in a study of Ad26.COV2.S vaccination and SARS-CoV-2 variants. Clones were sequenced by immunoSEQ multiplex PCR, and TCRdb holds only the in-frame ones, with some missing. The data contain roughly 350,000 clones, more than 75% of them singletons. Described treatment: approximately 18 received Ad26.COV2.S at low or high dose, single or two shots; about 5 received placebo; per-sample allocation not given. After the first vaccine or placebo injection, samples were drawn on day 63. This specimen consisted of peripheral blood, obtained in a trial of Ad26.COV2.S vaccine versus placebo. The receptor set was obtained from a person between 18 and 65 years old who received the Ad26.COV2.S COVID-19 vaccine or a placebo.

The chain combines TRBV7-8 with TRBJ1-1; tentatively, D is TRBD1 (5 bases). V was clipped by 4 bases and J by 0 bases, with 9 bases between them. Germline V gives CDR1 SGHVS, CDR2 FQNEAQ. CDR3 length equals 14 residues. This CDR3 reads CASSSRQLNTEAFF. CDR3 nucleotide sequence: TGTGCCAGCAGCTCACGACAGCTGAACACTGAAGCTTTCTTT.

The V gene is TRBV6-1, the J gene TRBJ1-2; D remains unclear. The V gene lost 2 bases and the J gene lost 8 bases, with 15 bases spanning the gap. The CDR3 spans 14 residues. Germline V gives CDR1 MNHNS, CDR2 SASEGT. The CDR3 loop reads CASSEFEQWEGYTF. As DNA, the CDR3 is TGTGCCAGCAGTGAATTTGAGCAATGGGAGGGCTACACCTTC.

This sequence joins TRBV30 and TRBJ2-6; D call uncertain. The CDR3 covers 11 residues. Germline V CDR1 and CDR2: GTSNPN, SVGIG (reference sequence). Trimming removed 4 bases from V and 2 bases from J, with 0 bases in between. CDR3 sequence reads: CAWTGANVLTF. The DNA for the CDR3 is TGTGCCTGGACTGGGGCCAACGTCCTGACTTTC.